The 17 T cell receptor beta chains below all came from one sample that was sequenced in a study of beta chain features in type 1 diabetes. Study-level points and caveats: Among all four CD4+ subsets, Type 1 diabetes patients had TCRB CDR3s that were moderately but significantly shorter.

As every portion of the isolated RNA was reverse transcribed, the sequencing read expressed TCRB transcripts. Profiled with immunoSEQ multiplex PCR; TCRdb holds only in-frame clones, not every one. There are around 140,000 clones in the sample; about 10% occur only once, and 0.7% to 0.85% lies in the top ten. No antigens are known for them. The sample comprised central memory CD4+ T cells from blood. All receptors derive from a man younger than 40 with type 1 diabetes.

This clone turned up a few times. The genes are TRBV30 and TRBJ2-7, with a weak D call TRBD1 (7 bases). V lost 0 bases and J 5 bases, leaving 11 bases between the germline ends. There are 13 residues in the CDR3. CDR1 and CDR2 (germline): GTSNPN, SVGIG (reference sequence). In nucleotides, the CDR3 is TGTGCCTGGAGTGTAGGGGGCGGGAACGAGCAGTACTTC. Its protein product is CAWSVGGGNEQYF.

The chain links TRBV7-3 to TRBJ2-2, with TRBD2 matching 11 bases. The CDR3 consists of 16 residues. CDR1 is SGHTA and CDR2 is FQGTGA in the germline V gene. The trim removed 5 bases at V and 0 bases at J, leaving 2 bases unmatched. The CDR3 sequence is CASSEGLAANTGELFF. The CDR3 DNA sequence: TGTGCCAGCAGCGAGGGACTAGCGGCGAACACCGGGGAGCTGTTTTTT.

The genes are TRBV11-1 and TRBJ2-5; 8 positions match TRBD2. Germline values: CDR1 SGHAT, CDR2 FQDESV (reference sequence). The length of the CDR3 is 14 residues. V lost 5 bases to trimming and J lost 4 bases; unmatched junction nucleotides: 6. CDR3 nucleotide sequence: TGTGCCAGCAGCCCGGGCCGGGGGGGAGAGACCCAGTACTTC. Translation gives CASSPGRGGETQYF. Drawing the rest from reference TRBV11-1 and TRBJ2-5, the complete variable domain is EAEVAQSPRYKITEKSQAVAFWCDPISGHATLYWYRQILGQGPELLVQFQDESVVDDSQLPKDRFSAERLKGVDSTLKIQPAELGDSAMYLCASSPGRGGETQYFGPGTRLLVL.

This clone occurred a few times. The J gene is TRBJ2-3, the V gene TRBV27, with D maybe TRBD2 (6 bases). Trimming stripped 1 base from V and 6 bases from J, with 17 bases between. The CDR3 has 16 residues. In germline, CDR1 is MNHEY, CDR2 SMNVEV (reference sequence). CDR3 sequence (DNA): TGTGCCAGCAGTTTATTAGCGGACCTCCAATCCGATACGCAGTATTTT. Protein: CASSLLADLQSDTQYF.

This clone was observed at least ten times. Other DNA variants within this sample encode the same CDR3. The chain has TRBV18 and TRBJ1-1; possibly TRBD1 for D (5 bases). CDR1 and CDR2 from the germline V gene are KGHSH and LQKENI. The CDR3 is 13 residues long. Trimming shortened V by 3 bases and J by 5 bases, and 10 bases separated the two germline ends. The CDR3 sequence: CASSPGGLTEAFF. The CDR3 coding sequence is TGTGCCAGCTCACCTGGGGGGTTGACTGAAGCTTTCTTT.

V usage is TRBV18 and J usage is TRBJ2-7; TRBD2 matches at 7 bases. The germline V gene encodes CDR1 KGHSH and CDR2 LQKENI. The CDR3 runs to 13 residues. With V trimmed by 0 bases and J by 4 bases, 0 bases remained unmatched. The CDR3 loop is CASSPPGGYEQYF. The CDR3 DNA sequence: TGTGCCAGCTCACCACCGGGGGGGTACGAGCAGTACTTC.

The gene calls are TRBV7-3 and TRBJ2-1; D perhaps matches TRBD2 (6 bases). Germline lookup yields CDR1 SGHTA and CDR2 FQGTGA. Trimming stripped 4 bases from V and 4 bases from J, with 14 bases between. The CDR3 consists of 15 residues. The CDR3 coding sequence is TGTGCCAGCAGCTACCCGGGACTCTCATACAATGAGCAGTTCTTC. It translates to CASSYPGLSYNEQFF.

V gene TRBV25-1 combines with J gene TRBJ1-2, with D hard to call. CDR3 length equals 13 residues. The germline V gene encodes CDR1 MGHDK and CDR2 SYGVNS. Trimming took off 5 bases at V and 8 bases at J, with 15 bases between the two ends. This CDR3 is CASSRTSSAGYTF. For the CDR3, the DNA is TGTGCCAGCAGTAGAACCTCCAGTGCAGGCTACACCTTC.

This clone turned up a few times. The genes are TRBV7-3 and TRBJ2-7, with 12 bases lining up with TRBD1. Trimming at V came to 2 bases and at J to 4 bases, leaving 3 bases not matched to a gene. Germline-derived CDR1 and CDR2 are SGHTA and FQGTGA. CDR3 length equals 15 residues. The CDR3 region has the DNA TGTGCCAGCAGCTTAGGGACAGGGGGCACGTACGAGCAGTACTTC. This sequence encodes CASSLGTGGTYEQYF.

The V and J genes are TRBV7-2 and TRBJ2-2; 7 bases agree with TRBD1. Unmatched junction bases numbered 10, after V lost 11 bases and J lost 1 base. The CDR3 has 15 residues. CDR1 and CDR2 from the germline V gene are SGHTA and FQGNSA. CDR3 sequence (DNA): TGTGCCGGTTCCAGGGACAGCCAGAACACCGGGGAGCTGTTTTTT. Its protein product is CAGSRDSQNTGELFF.

The chain combines TRBV7-9 with TRBJ2-3; TRBD2 matches 7 bases. From germline, CDR1 is SEHNR and CDR2 FQNEAQ (reference sequence). The V and J ends lost 6 bases and 2 bases, in that order; junction bases with no gene match: 8. CDR3 size: 15 residues. In DNA, the CDR3 is TGTGCCAGCAGGAGACAGCGGGGAGTCACAGATACGCAGTATTTT. Protein sequence: CASRRQRGVTDTQYF.

In its sample, this clone was seen a few times. The gene calls are TRBV2 and TRBJ2-7; tentative D call: TRBD1 (5 bases). V lost 8 bases, J lost 4 bases, and 12 bases lay in between. Germline CDR1 SNHLY, CDR2 FYNNEI. There are 12 residues in the CDR3. CDR3 nucleotide sequence: TGTGCCAGCGGGCAGGGCTCATACGAGCAGTACTTC. Encoded protein: CASGQGSYEQYF.

This chain connects TRBV7-2 to TRBJ2-7; 7 bases are a match to TRBD2. The CDR3 length is 17 residues. CDR1 is SGHTA and CDR2 is FQGNSA in the germline V gene. After removal of 3 bases from V and 7 bases from J, the junction contained 18 bases not matched to a gene. DNA for the CDR3: TGTGCCAGCAGCTTCCCCTATGCTGGGGTAAACGGGGGGGAGCAGTACTTC. Translating it yields CASSFPYAGVNGGEQYF.

This clone has only a few counts. The chain carries TRBV6-5 and TRBJ2-5; no clear D. The V gene's germline CDR1 is MNHEY and CDR2 SVGAGI. V was trimmed by 6 bases and J by 2 bases, leaving 10 bases between them. The CDR3 runs 13 residues. The DNA for the CDR3 is TGTGCCAGCAGCCGCCTACGACAAGAGACCCAGTACTTC. Its protein is CASSRLRQETQYF.

This clone was observed a few times. This chain uses TRBV7-9 with TRBJ2-4, with D possibly matching TRBD2 (5 bases). V was pared by 5 bases and J by 8 bases, with 13 bases between. Germline CDR1 is SEHNR and CDR2 is FQNEAQ (reference sequence). The CDR3 loop spans 13 amino acids. The CDR3, as DNA: TGTGCCAGCAGCCTCAGGTTCGGGGACATTCAGTACTTC. Translating it yields CASSLRFGDIQYF.

V is TRBV4-2 and J is TRBJ2-5; TRBD2 matches at 7 bases. After removal of 0 bases from V and 2 bases from J, the junction contained 6 bases not matched to a gene. The germline CDR1 and CDR2 sequences are LGHNA and YNFKEQ. This CDR3 contains 16 residues. The CDR3 sequence is CASSQDQAGWQETQYF. The CDR3 coding sequence is TGTGCCAGCAGCCAAGATCAAGCGGGGTGGCAAGAGACCCAGTACTTC.

The chain uses TRBV15 and TRBJ2-3, with 12 bases aligning to TRBD2. The V segment lost 3 bases and the J segment 2 bases; nucleotides outside the gene matches: 3. The CDR3 has 16 amino acids. CDR1 and CDR2 from the germline V gene are LNHNV and YYDKDF (reference sequence). The DNA for the CDR3 is TGTGCCACCAGCAGCGGGACTAGCGGGCACACAGATACGCAGTATTTT. Amino acid sequence: CATSSGTSGHTDTQYF.